The 4 T cell receptor beta chains listed next were all sequenced from one sample in a study of cytomegalovirus exposure and HLA in healthy donors. The PCR employed 60 Vbeta primers together with 13 Jbeta primers. Produced via immunoSEQ multiplex PCR; TCRdb's table is partial and in-frame only. The sample lists approximately 110,000 clones; 77% were seen once. The specimen sequenced was PBMCs. Source of these receptors: a woman in her thirties or forties in good health and CMV-seropositive.

V usage is TRBV19 and J usage is TRBJ1-1, with TRBD1 matching over 10 bases. The CDR3 loop spans 14 amino acids. CDR1 and CDR2 from the germline V gene are LNHDA and SQIVND (reference sequence). The junction had 3 bases not matched to a gene; V was cut back by 3 bases and J by 5 bases. The CDR3 reads CASSMGTGETEAFF. The CDR3 nucleotides are TGTGCCAGTAGTATGGGGACAGGGGAAACTGAAGCTTTCTTT.

This clone is a singleton in its sample. The chain links TRBV25-1 to TRBJ2-7; 7 bases map to TRBD1. The CDR3 runs 14 residues. Germline values: CDR1 MGHDK, CDR2 SYGVNS. J lost 3 bases, V lost 4 bases, and 6 bases had no gene match. CDR3 amino acids: CASSGQQGNYEQYF. CDR3 nucleotides: TGTGCCAGCAGTGGTCAACAGGGGAACTACGAGCAGTACTTC.

This rearrangement joins TRBV11-2 to TRBJ2-7; TRBD1 matches 7 bases. The CDR3 loop spans 13 amino acids. Per the germline V gene, CDR1 is SGHAT and CDR2 is FQNNGV. After removal of 6 bases from V and 3 bases from J, the junction contained 5 bases not matched to a gene. The CDR3 nucleotides read TGTGCCAGCAGAGGGACAGTTAGCTACGAGCAGTACTTC. Its protein product is CASRGTVSYEQYF.

The gene calls are TRBV4-1 and TRBJ2-1; 10 bases match TRBD2. Losses at the gene ends were 2 bases for V and 7 bases for J; bases not matched to a gene: 11. The CDR3 extends over 17 amino acids. From germline, CDR1 is MGHRA and CDR2 YSYEKL. The CDR3 coding sequence is TGCGCCAGCAGCCAACCCGGAGGGCTAGCGGGAGTTAATGAGCAGTTCTTC. This translates into CASSQPGGLAGVNEQFF.